This TCR beta chain was obtained from a study of metastatic and nonmetastatic thyroid tumors. Overall study: Patients with malignant and benign thyroid disease provided blood and tumor or nodule tissue, whose repertoires were compared. Study-level points and caveats: Malignant tumors reportedly showed significantly higher TCR beta diversity than benign nodules in both blood and tumor.

TCRdb re-called the PCR reads with MiXCR. The table lists under 75,000 clones, more than 15% of them singletons. The germline V and J ends were trimmed by 1 base and 5 bases, with 14 bases remaining between them. This CDR3 is built from 14 residues. Germline V lookup: CDR1 GTSNPN, CDR2 SVGIG (reference sequence). This clone appeared once. Its antigen is as yet unknown. Among the patients, none had received any treatment before thyroid surgery. This rearrangement joins TRBV30 to TRBJ1-1, with no clear D. The source of this sequence is a female donor with papillary thyroid cancer or a benign thyroid nodule (not recorded which). Some clones in this sample may be carry-over from other donors' samples. The sample consisted of blood. CDR3 sequence (DNA): TGTGCCTGGAGTGACGGCGCCTGGGCAACTGAAGCTTTCTTT. Encoded protein: CAWSDGAWATEAFF.